The present entry profiles one T cell receptor (beta chain) with its context. The sample originates from a study of blood T cell repertoires in COVID-19. Data came from immunoSEQ multiplex PCR; TCRdb stores just in-frame clones and leaves some out. The sample carries approximately 41,000 clones, around 81% recorded once. Between the trimmed V and J ends, which lost 4 bases and 6 bases, there was a span of 6 bases. The CDR3 is made up of 12 amino acids. Germline CDR1 reads LGHDT; CDR2 reads YNNKEL (reference sequence). The specimen was peripheral blood. The chain has TRBV3-1 (or the pseudogene TRBV3-2) and TRBJ2-2, with D possibly matching TRBD1 (5 bases). The clonotype comes from a man aged 40-55 years with active or convalescent COVID-19. The CDR3: CASSLGPGELFF. CDR3 nucleotide sequence: TGTGCCAGCAGCCTGGGGCCCGGGGAGCTGTTTTTT.